Detailed here is one T cell receptor (beta chain). Its specificity is not known. Unique molecular identifiers featured in each of the TCR beta cDNA libraries. Each batch of about 0.9 to 10 million T cells produced 500,000 to 550,000 cDNA molecules. MiXCR was run by TCRdb on the PCR reads, yielding one entry per CDR3 protein. The repertoire holds approximately 440,000 distinct CDR3 sequences, roughly 45% seen once, with roughly 12% in the top ten. This sample is part of a study of post-analysis software for immune sequencing data. Study-wide results and caveats: The five TRBV segments detected at higher frequency in patients than in controls included TRBV5-6, TRBV5-1 and TRBV20-1.

The germline V gene has CDR1 DFQATT and CDR2 SNEGSKA (reference sequence). Trimming cost V 6 bases and J 1 base; bases outside gene matches: 13. The CDR3 is made up of 16 amino acids. This receptor was identified in a girl aged 5-17 years with multiple sclerosis. The chain is built from TRBV20-1 and TRBJ2-3, with 7 bases matching TRBD1. The source material was blood. CDR3 sequence: CSATAGTEGGTDTQYF. The CDR3 nucleotides read TGCAGTGCAACCGCCGGGACAGAGGGTGGCACAGATACGCAGTATTTT.